This TCR beta chain was retrieved from a study of tumor-infiltrating lymphocytes in primary liver carcinoma. About the research overall: The neoplasms were of stage T1-T3 N0M0, with dimensions of about 4.2 to 11 cm across. General observations from the study: Overlap between tumor regions exceeded overlap of tumor with adjacent tissue or blood.

Total RNA (around 500 ng) served as template for TCR beta cDNA synthesis primed by a constant-region primer. Slightly modified ARM-PCR with three nested multiplex PCR rounds yielded TCR beta libraries. With TRBV1-TRBV30 forward primers and a C-beta reverse primer, the first two PCR rounds were run for around 11 cycles each. Using its own MiXCR run on the multiplex PCR reads, TCRdb lists one record per CDR3 protein. The sample carries around 120,000 distinct CDR3 sequences, approximately 68% recorded once. Joint extraction of RNA and DNA used roughly 20-33 mg of bulk tissue that was unsorted. Worth noting for this clonotype: As yet, its antigen is unknown. The junction differs from germline at one of its ends, possibly a read error.

The CDR3 is 18 residues long. Germline V lookup: CDR1 SQVTM, CDR2 ANQGSEA. The origin of this receptor is a woman aged 55 to 70 with primary liver carcinoma and hepatitis B virus infection. The specimen was tumor-adjacent normal liver tissue. The rearrangement links TRBV29-1 to TRBJ2-5; TRBD1 matches at 9 bases. The CDR3 sequence is CSVRFSPGTGPLQETLYF. As DNA, the CDR3 is TGCAGCGTTAGATTCTCTCCCGGGACAGGGCCTCTCCAAGAGACCCTGTACTTC.